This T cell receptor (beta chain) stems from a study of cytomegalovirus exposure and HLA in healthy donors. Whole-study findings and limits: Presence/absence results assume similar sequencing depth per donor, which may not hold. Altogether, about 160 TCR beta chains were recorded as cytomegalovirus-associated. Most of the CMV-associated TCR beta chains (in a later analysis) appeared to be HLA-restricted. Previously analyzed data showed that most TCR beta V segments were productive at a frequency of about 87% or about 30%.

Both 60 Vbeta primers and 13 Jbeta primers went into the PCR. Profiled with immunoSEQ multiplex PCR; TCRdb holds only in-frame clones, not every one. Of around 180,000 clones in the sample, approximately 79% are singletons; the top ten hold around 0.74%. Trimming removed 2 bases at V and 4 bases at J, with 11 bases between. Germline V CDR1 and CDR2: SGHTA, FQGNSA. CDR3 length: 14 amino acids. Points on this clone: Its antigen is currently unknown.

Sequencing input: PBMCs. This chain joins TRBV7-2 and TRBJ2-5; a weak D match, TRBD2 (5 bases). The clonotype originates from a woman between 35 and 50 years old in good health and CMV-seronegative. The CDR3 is CASSLSGIGETQYF. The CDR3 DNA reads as TGTGCCAGCAGCTTATCCGGGATCGGAGAGACCCAGTACTTC.